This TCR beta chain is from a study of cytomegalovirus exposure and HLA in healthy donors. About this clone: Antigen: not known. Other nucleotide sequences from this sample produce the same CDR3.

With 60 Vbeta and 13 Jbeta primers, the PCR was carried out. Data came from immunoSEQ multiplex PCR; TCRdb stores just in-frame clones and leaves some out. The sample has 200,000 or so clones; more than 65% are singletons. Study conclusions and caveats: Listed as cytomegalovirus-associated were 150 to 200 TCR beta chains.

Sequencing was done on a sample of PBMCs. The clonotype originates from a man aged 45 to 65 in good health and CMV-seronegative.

DNA of the CDR3: TGTGCCAGCAGCGTAGAGGAGGGGAGCACTGAAGCTTTCTTT. Translation: CASSVEEGSTEAFF. J is TRBJ1-1 and V is TRBV9; D might be TRBD1 (5 bases). Germline V lookup: CDR1 SGDLS, CDR2 YYNGEE. The V end was cut by 0 bases, the J end by 4 bases, with 10 bases between. The CDR3 has 14 residues. Full variable domain (remainder filled in from reference TRBV9 and TRBJ1-1): DSGVTQTPKHLITATGQRVTLRCSPRSGDLSVYWYQQSLDQGLQFLIQYYNGEERAKGNILERFSAQQFPDLHSELNLSSLELGDSALYFCASSVEEGSTEAFFGQGTRLTVV.